Listed here are 22 T cell receptor beta chains from one sample, sequenced in a study of blood T cell repertoires in COVID-19. TCRdb keeps only in-frame clones here, not all; method: immunoSEQ multiplex PCR. Here the sample spans about 190,000 clones, around 83% being singletons. Sample: peripheral blood. These receptors originate from a woman between 40 and 55 years old with acute or convalescent COVID-19.

The gene calls are TRBV3-1 (or the pseudogene TRBV3-2) and TRBJ2-3, with TRBD2 as a possible D gene (5 bases). Trimming took off 4 bases at V and 5 bases at J, with 13 bases between the two ends. The CDR3 spans 14 residues. The germline V gene encodes CDR1 LGHDT and CDR2 YNNKEL (reference sequence). As DNA, the CDR3 is TGTGCCAGCAGCCCCGGGATTCGGGTAGATACGCAGTATTTT. The encoded protein is CASSPGIRVDTQYF.

The chain has TRBV13 and TRBJ2-5; 7 nucleotides match TRBD2. Germline V CDR1 and CDR2: PRHDT, FYEKMQ (reference sequence). There are 13 residues in the CDR3. Germline trimming cut 5 bases from V and 5 bases from J; bases unmatched to any gene: 5. The CDR3 reads CASSPLGGETQYF. The CDR3 DNA follows: TGTGCCAGCAGCCCCCTCGGGGGGGAGACCCAGTACTTC.

The chain employs TRBV7-8 and TRBJ2-3, with unresolved D. This CDR3 region has 15 residues. The V gene's germline CDR1 is SGHVS and CDR2 FQNEAQ. V was trimmed by 1 base and J by 2 bases, leaving 10 bases between them. CDR3 sequence: CASSLGGFSTDTQYF. Here the CDR3 DNA reads TGTGCCAGCAGCTTAGGAGGTTTCTCCACAGATACGCAGTATTTT. Full variable domain (outside the CDR3, taken from reference TRBV7-8 and TRBJ2-3): GAGVSQSPRYKVAKRGQDVALRCDPISGHVSLFWYQQALGQGPEFLTYFQNEAQLDKSGLPSDRFFAERPEGSVSTLKIQRTQQEDSAVYLCASSLGGFSTDTQYFGPGTRLTVL.

The chain carries TRBV6-2 or TRBV6-3 and TRBJ2-7; possibly TRBD1 for D (5 bases). This CDR3 has 13 amino acids. Per the germline V gene, CDR1 is MNHEY and CDR2 is SVGEGT. The V end lost 2 bases, the J end lost 4 bases, and 9 bases lay between the germline ends. This chain's CDR3 is CASSYGALYEQYF. For the CDR3, the DNA is TGTGCCAGCAGTTACGGGGCTTTGTACGAGCAGTACTTC.

V gene TRBV24-1 combines with J gene TRBJ1-5; 9 positions match TRBD1. The germline gives CDR1 KGHDR, CDR2 SFDVKD. The J segment lost 7 bases and the V segment lost 2 bases, leaving 5 bases of the junction unmatched. The CDR3 runs 15 residues. CDR3 in amino acids: CATSDSGQGNQPQHF. The CDR3 bases are TGTGCCACCAGTGATTCTGGACAGGGGAACCAGCCCCAGCATTTT.

J is TRBJ1-3 and V is TRBV9; the D gene is possibly TRBD1 (5 bases). The germline V gene has CDR1 SGDLS and CDR2 YYNGEE. The CDR3 sequence is 14 residues long. V lost 2 bases and J 8 bases, leaving 14 bases between the germline ends. This CDR3 reads CASSVAGLGYTIYF. The CDR3 region has the DNA TGTGCCAGCAGCGTTGCAGGGCTCGGATACACCATATATTTT.

The chain has TRBV27 and TRBJ1-5; TRBD1 aligns across 12 bases. CDR3 length: 17 amino acids. The junction had 5 bases not matched to a gene; V was cut back by 1 base and J by 4 bases. The V gene's germline CDR1 is MNHEY and CDR2 SMNVEV (reference sequence). The CDR3 spells CASSLYGTGGLNQPQHF. The CDR3 bases are TGTGCCAGCAGTTTATATGGGACAGGGGGCTTGAATCAGCCCCAGCATTTT.

The chain carries TRBV16 and TRBJ1-5; maybe TRBD1 (5 bases). Germline V gene sequence: CDR1 KGHSY, CDR2 FQNENV. V was shortened by 4 bases and J by 5 bases, with 9 bases between the two germline ends. This CDR3 has 13 amino acids. The CDR3 region is CASSPQQDQPQHF. Here the CDR3 DNA reads TGTGCCAGCAGCCCACAACAGGATCAGCCCCAGCATTTT.

This rearrangement joins TRBV7-8 to TRBJ2-1; 11 positions match TRBD2. J gave up 4 bases and V 6 bases, and 14 bases lay outside the gene matches. This CDR3 is built from 18 residues. CDR1 SGHVS and CDR2 FQNEAQ come from the germline V gene. CDR3 amino acids: CASSFFGSGTSGYNEQFF. CDR3 coding DNA: TGTGCCAGCAGTTTTTTTGGCTCCGGGACTAGCGGTTACAATGAGCAGTTCTTC.

The chain has TRBV7-9 and TRBJ1-3, with TRBD1 identical over 8 bases. CDR1 is SEHNR, CDR2 FQNEAQ, per germline (reference sequence). The CDR3 is 16 amino acids. Unmatched junction bases numbered 6, after V lost 5 bases and J lost 0 bases. As DNA, the CDR3 is TGTGCCAGCAGCACCGACAGGGGATACTCTGGAAACACCATATATTTT. Translation: CASSTDRGYSGNTIYF.

The genes are TRBV4-2 and TRBJ2-7; 10 positions agree with TRBD2. The CDR3 sequence is 16 residues long. V was pared by 0 bases and J by 3 bases, with 5 bases of the junction left unmatched. Germline V gene data show CDR1 as LGHNA and CDR2 as YNFKEQ. The CDR3 region is CASSQEALAGLYEQYF. The CDR3, as DNA: TGTGCCAGCAGCCAAGAAGCACTAGCGGGGCTCTACGAGCAGTACTTC.

The V gene is TRBV6-1, the J gene TRBJ1-2, with TRBD1 as a possible D gene (6 bases). This CDR3 contains 12 residues. Germline CDR1 is MNHNS and CDR2 is SASEGT. The germline V and J ends were trimmed by 1 base and 7 bases, with 7 bases remaining between them. The CDR3 sequence: CASSEGRGGYTF. CDR3 in DNA: TGTGCCAGCAGTGAAGGCAGGGGTGGCTACACCTTC.

This clone has only a few counts. The rearrangement links TRBV19 to TRBJ2-1; 7 nucleotides align to TRBD2. The CDR3 has 13 amino acids. The germline CDR1 and CDR2 sequences are LNHDA and SQIVND (reference sequence). V shed 9 bases, J shed 6 bases, and the junction held 8 bases outside the gene matches. CDR3 bases: TGTGCCAGCGGCGGGAGTGGGTCCAATGAGCAGTTCTTC. As protein: CASGGSGSNEQFF. The full variable domain, completed using reference TRBV19 and TRBJ2-1, is DGGITQSPKYLFRKEGQNVTLSCEQNLNHDAMYWYRQDPGQGLRLIYYSQIVNDFQKGDIAEGYSVSREKKESFPLTVTSAQKNPTAFYLCASGGSGSNEQFFGPGTRLTVL.

The V call is TRBV28, the J call TRBJ1-2; TRBD1 matches 8 bases. Germline V gene sequence: CDR1 MDHEN, CDR2 SYDVKM. The CDR3 covers 16 residues. V was clipped by 6 bases and J by 8 bases; unmatched bases: 17. As DNA, the CDR3 is TGTGCCAGCAGCCCTCAGGGGGCGGCGGAGAAAGAAGGCTACACCTTC. As protein: CASSPQGAAEKEGYTF.

The V call is TRBV30, the J call TRBJ2-7; TRBD1 is a possible D gene (6 bases). From germline, CDR1 is GTSNPN and CDR2 SVGIG (reference sequence). Trimming cost V 3 bases and J 9 bases, with 18 bases left between them. The CDR3 consists of 13 residues. The CDR3 spells CAWRGAVRAAQYF. The DNA of the CDR3 is TGTGCCTGGAGGGGGGCAGTGAGGGCAGCGCAGTACTTC.

This clone was picked up a small number of times. The chain recombines TRBV28 with TRBJ2-2; 7 nucleotides match TRBD1. Germline CDR1 MDHEN, CDR2 SYDVKM. The V and J ends lost 5 bases and 1 base, in that order; junction bases with no gene match: 4. This CDR3 region has 15 residues. DNA for the CDR3: TGTGCCAGCAGTCCCGGGACAGAGAACACCGGGGAGCTGTTTTTT. This sequence encodes CASSPGTENTGELFF.

There are many counts of this clone. V is TRBV12-3 or TRBV12-4 and J is TRBJ2-5; 8 bases map to TRBD1. The V segment lost 5 bases and the J segment 4 bases; nucleotides outside the gene matches: 3. This CDR3 contains 13 residues. The CDR3 DNA reads as TGTGCCAGCAGTAACGGACAGGGAGAGACCCAGTACTTC. This translates into CASSNGQGETQYF.

The chain uses TRBV14 and TRBJ2-3; possibly TRBD2 for D (5 bases). The germline gives CDR1 SGHDN, CDR2 FVKESK. The CDR3 contains 14 residues. V lost 8 bases and J 6 bases, leaving 18 bases between the germline ends. This chain's CDR3 is CASALHEEVDTQYF. CDR3 coding DNA: TGTGCCAGCGCCCTACACGAGGAGGTCGATACGCAGTATTTT. The full variable domain, in which reference TRBV14 and TRBJ2-3 provide the parts outside the CDR3, is EAGVTQFPSHSVIEKGQTVTLRCDPISGHDNLYWYRRVMGKEIKFLLHFVKESKQDESGMPNNRFLAERTGGTYSTLKVQPAELEDSGVYFCASALHEEVDTQYFGPGTRLTVL.

In this sample, this clone turned up a few times. The chain carries TRBV28 and TRBJ1-2; TRBD1 is a possible D gene (6 bases). The germline V and J ends were trimmed by 5 bases and 4 bases, with 14 bases remaining between them. In germline, CDR1 is MDHEN, CDR2 SYDVKM. The CDR3 covers 14 residues. The CDR3, as DNA: TGTGCCAGCAGTACCCAACAGGGAGTCTATGGCTACACCTTC. Translating it yields CASSTQQGVYGYTF.

This clone was counted a single time. The chain uses TRBV19 and TRBJ1-2, with D maybe TRBD1 (6 bases). Trimming took off 3 bases at V and 4 bases at J, with 12 bases between the two ends. The CDR3 spans 14 residues. Germline assignment: CDR1 LNHDA and CDR2 SQIVND (reference sequence). The CDR3 DNA is TGTGCCAGTAGTATGGCCACCAGGGGCTATGGCTACACCTTC. As protein: CASSMATRGYGYTF.

This clone has just one count. The J gene is TRBJ2-3, the V gene TRBV14; TRBD1 is a possible D gene (5 bases). The CDR3 extends over 13 amino acids. Looked up from germline, CDR1 is SGHDN and CDR2 is FVKESK. V shed 1 base and J shed 4 bases, with 6 bases lying between them. In DNA form, the CDR3 reads TGTGCCAGCAGCCAAGCGACAGCAGATACGCAGTATTTT. Its protein product is CASSQATADTQYF.

The chain recombines TRBV12-3 or TRBV12-4 with TRBJ1-1; D is undetermined. V dropped 4 bases and J dropped 3 bases, with 9 bases sitting between them. This CDR3 has 13 amino acids. The CDR3: CASSSGQHTEAFF. CDR3 DNA sequence: TGTGCCAGCAGTTCGGGTCAACACACTGAAGCTTTCTTT.